This is a list of T cell receptor beta chains from one sample in a study of vaccination and CD4 T cells after COVID-19. The antigens these receptors bind are not known. TCRdb redid the calling of the PCR reads with MiXCR, one entry per CDR3 protein. The table shows 15,000 to 20,000 distinct CDR3 sequences, with 70% to 80% occurring only once. Material: CD4+ T cells from blood, cultured in vitro. The receptors here all came from a human donor who had recovered from COVID-19. Each CDR3 is given with its conserved first and last residue. D genes are given only for firm matches. Only part of the rows carry a size: once, few, many, or a class if the clone is expanded.

CDR3 length | D gene | J gene | clone size | V gene | CDR3 DNA | CDR3 protein
11 | - | TRBJ2-2 | - | TRBV29-1 | TGCAGCGGGAGCCGGGACCGTAAGCTGTTTTTT | CSGSRDRKLFF
15 | TRBD1 | TRBJ1-6 | - | TRBV20-1 | TGCAGTGCTAGAGAAGGGACAGCTTATAATTCACCCCTCCACTTT | CSAREGTAYNSPLHF
14 | - | TRBJ2-5 | few | TRBV6-5 | TGTGCCAGCAGTTACTCGACCAGGGTAGAGACCCAGTACTTC | CASSYSTRVETQYF
12 | - | TRBJ2-3 | - | TRBV7-9 | TGTGCCAGCAGCCTAGCCACAGATACGCAGTATTTT | CASSLATDTQYF
14 | TRBD1 | TRBJ1-5 | few | TRBV28 | TGTGCCAGCTGGACCGACAGGGGCGTTCGGCCCCAGCATTTT | CASWTDRGVRPQHF
15 | - | TRBJ1-2 | - | TRBV28 | TGTGCCAGCTATCAGGCCGGGGGGAGAGGCTATGGCTACACCTTC | CASYQAGGRGYGYTF
12 | - | TRBJ2-5 | - | TRBV7-2 | TGTGCCAGCAGCCGGTCAAAAGAGACCCAGTACTTC | CASSRSKETQYF
17 | TRBD2 | TRBJ2-2 | - | TRBV20-1 | TGCAGTGCCCCCTGGACTAGCGGGAGGGCCGGTACCGGGGAGCTGTTTTTT | CSAPWTSGRAGTGELFF
14 | - | TRBJ2-2 | once | TRBV7-9 | TGTGCCAGCAGCTTGGTCGAGGGGACCGGGGAGCTGTTTTTT | CASSLVEGTGELFF
15 | TRBD1 | TRBJ1-1 | - | TRBV6-1 | TGTGCCAGCAGGGGACAGGGGAGGAGGAACACTGAAGCTTTCTTT | CASRGQGRRNTEAFF
14 | - | TRBJ2-7 | - | TRBV20-1 | TGCAGTGCGATATGGGTTGGGGGGACCTACGAGCAGTACTTC | CSAIWVGGTYEQYF
12 | - | TRBJ2-5 | few | TRBV28 | TGTGCCAGCAGCACAGGGTTGGAGACCCAGTACTTC | CASSTGLETQYF
16 | TRBD2 | TRBJ2-5 | - | TRBV7-8 | TGTGCCAGCAGCGAGCTAGCGGGAGGGTATCAAGAGACCCAGTACTTC | CASSELAGGYQETQYF
13 | - | TRBJ2-5 | - | TRBV6-2/TRBV6-3 | TGTGCCAGCAGTGTCCACAGGGATGGGACCCAGTACTTC | CASSVHRDGTQYF
16 | - | TRBJ1-1 | few | TRBV7-2 | TGTGCCAGCAGCCCGGGGGGTGGACGCGGGTTCGCTGAAGCTTTCTTT | CASSPGGGRGFAEAFF
13 | - | TRBJ1-3 | - | TRBV7-2 | TGTGCCAGCAGCCCTTTCTTAACTAACACCATATATTTT | CASSPFLTNTIYF
17 | TRBD1 | TRBJ1-1 | - | TRBV9 | TGTGCCAGCAGCGCCCGCGGGGACAGGGGACCCGGCGCTGAAGCTTTCTTT | CASSARGDRGPGAEAFF
13 | - | TRBJ1-4 | - | TRBV6-1 | TGTGCCAGCAGTGACAGGGGTGGGGAAAAACTGTTTTTT | CASSDRGGEKLFF
16 | TRBD2 | TRBJ2-5 | - | TRBV24-1 | TGTGCCACCAGTGGGGCTAGCGGGCGCTTCCAAGAGACCCAGTACTTC | CATSGASGRFQETQYF
14 | - | TRBJ2-1 | - | TRBV19 | TGTGCCACAAGTAACCCCAACTCCTACAATGAGCAGTTCTTC | CATSNPNSYNEQFF
12 | - | TRBJ2-7 | - | TRBV2 | TGTGCCAGCAAGAGGGGAAGGAACGAGCAGTACTTC | CASKRGRNEQYF
15 | - | TRBJ1-4 | - | TRBV11-2 | TGTGCCAGCAGCCCTCACAGGGCGGACAATGAAAAACTGTTTTTT | CASSPHRADNEKLFF
16 | TRBD2 | TRBJ2-2 | - | TRBV20-1 | TGCAGTGCTAGAGATGTGGGGACTAGCGTAGACGGGGAGCTGTTTTTT | CSARDVGTSVDGELFF
18 | - | TRBJ2-6 | - | TRBV6-2/TRBV6-3 | TGTGCCAGCAGTTACGAACAGGGTTTATCAAGTGGGGCCAACGTCCTGACTTTC | CASSYEQGLSSGANVLTF
14 | TRBD1 | TRBJ1-3 | - | TRBV6-1 | TGTGCCAGCAGGATTGGGACAGGAGGAAACACCATATATTTT | CASRIGTGGNTIYF
14 | TRBD1 | TRBJ2-7 | - | TRBV27 | TGTGCCAGCAGTTTATCCCGGGACAGAGGTGAGCAGTACTTC | CASSLSRDRGEQYF
16 | TRBD2 | TRBJ2-2 | - | TRBV19 | TGTGCCAGTAGTAAGAGCGGGAGAGCGAACACCGGGGAGCTGTTTTTT | CASSKSGRANTGELFF
14 | - | TRBJ1-5 | - | TRBV29-1 | TGCAGCGTTCGGGGGGGTAATAGCAATCAGCCCCAGCATTTT | CSVRGGNSNQPQHF
15 | TRBD2 | TRBJ2-7 | - | TRBV7-6 | TGTGCCAGCAGCTTAGCTAGCGGGAGGGCCTACGAGCAGTACTTC | CASSLASGRAYEQYF
14 | TRBD1 | TRBJ1-2 | - | TRBV19 | TGTGCCAGTCGACAGGGGATTGAGGCCTATGGCTACACCTTC | CASRQGIEAYGYTF
14 | - | TRBJ2-7 | - | TRBV2 | TGTGCCAGCAGTGAAAGGGCAAGCCCCTACGAGCAGTACTTC | CASSERASPYEQYF
15 | - | TRBJ1-2 | - | TRBV12-3/TRBV12-4 | TGTGCCAGCAGTTTTGGGACACGGGGTAACTATGGCTACACCTTC | CASSFGTRGNYGYTF
16 | TRBD2 | TRBJ2-1 | - | TRBV5-6 | TGTGCCAGCAGCCCCCCCGGGACTAGCGTCTACAATGAGCAGTTCTTC | CASSPPGTSVYNEQFF
12 | - | TRBJ1-2 | - | TRBV20-1 | TGCAGTGCTAGTAGGGACCGGAGTGGCTACACCTTC | CSASRDRSGYTF
14 | - | TRBJ1-5 | - | TRBV4-1 | TGCGCCAGCAGCCCCCGGATGGGGGACCAGCCCCAGCATTTT | CASSPRMGDQPQHF
12 | - | TRBJ2-7 | - | TRBV19 | TGTGCCAGTAGAGCGATATCGGGGGAGCAGTACTTC | CASRAISGEQYF
15 | - | TRBJ1-2 | few | TRBV15 | TGTGCCACCAGCAGATCACAGACGGTTAACTATGGCTACACCTTC | CATSRSQTVNYGYTF